What follows describes a single T cell receptor (beta chain). What it binds is unknown. The germline V gene has CDR1 MGHDK and CDR2 SYGVNS. Trimming stripped 2 bases from V and 8 bases from J, with 13 bases between. The CDR3 extends over 14 amino acids. Using immunoSEQ multiplex PCR, the repertoire was profiled, and TCRdb retains in-frame clones only, with some absent. The table includes over 250,000 clones, approximately 86% detected once. The data derive from a study of cytomegalovirus exposure and HLA in healthy donors. The wider study: The same platform as the approximately 730 first-cohort repertoires was used for the roughly 130 validation repertoires, a later analysis reported. Study-level points and caveats: In vitro testing confirmed a few CMV-associated chains as specific for CMV antigens.

Specimen: PBMCs. The chain is built from TRBV25-1 and TRBJ1-5; D remains unclear. The receptor was derived from a woman aged 18-29 years in good health and CMV-seronegative. The CDR3 reads CASSETGFSEPQHF. CDR3 nucleotides: TGTGCCAGCAGTGAAACTGGTTTTTCCGAGCCCCAGCATTTT.